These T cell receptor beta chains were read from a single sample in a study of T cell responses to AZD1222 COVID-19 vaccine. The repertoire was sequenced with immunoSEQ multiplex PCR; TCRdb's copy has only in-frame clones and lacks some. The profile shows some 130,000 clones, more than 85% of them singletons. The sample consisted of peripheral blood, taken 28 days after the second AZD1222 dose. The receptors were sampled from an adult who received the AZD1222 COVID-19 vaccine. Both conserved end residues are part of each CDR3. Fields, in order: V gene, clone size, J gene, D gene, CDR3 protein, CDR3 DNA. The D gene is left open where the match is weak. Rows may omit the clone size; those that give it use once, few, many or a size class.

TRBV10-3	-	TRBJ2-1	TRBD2	CAISESGSGDEQFF	TGTGCCATCAGTGAGTCGGGTAGCGGGGACGAGCAGTTCTTC
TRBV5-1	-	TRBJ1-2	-	CASSSNDYYTF	TGCGCCAGCAGCTCGAATGATTATTACACCTTC
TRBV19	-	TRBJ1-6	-	CASSIGDGSPLHF	TGTGCCAGTAGTATAGGGGATGGCTCACCCCTCCACTTT
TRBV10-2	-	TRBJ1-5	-	CASSEQGQPGNQPQHF	TGCGCCAGCAGTGAGCAAGGACAGCCTGGCAATCAGCCCCAGCATTTT
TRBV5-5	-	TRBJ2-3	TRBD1	CASSLASGQGAADTQYF	TGTGCCAGCAGCTTGGCATCCGGCCAGGGGGCGGCAGATACGCAGTATTTT
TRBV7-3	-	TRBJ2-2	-	CASSLNGPGDTGELFF	TGTGCCAGCAGCTTAAACGGGCCTGGAGACACCGGGGAGCTGTTTTTT
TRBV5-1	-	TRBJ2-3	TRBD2	CASSPGGTSSTDTQYF	TGCGCCAGCAGCCCCGGGGGGACGTCTAGCACAGATACGCAGTATTTT
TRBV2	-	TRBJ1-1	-	CASSRNTEAFF	TGTGCCAGCAGTAGGAACACTGAAGCTTTCTTT
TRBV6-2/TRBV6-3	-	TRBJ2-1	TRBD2	CASSSAGTSGLNEQFF	TGTGCCAGCAGTTCAGCCGGGACTAGCGGACTCAATGAGCAGTTCTTC
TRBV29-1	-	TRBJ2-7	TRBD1	CSVDPGQGINVQYF	TGCAGCGTTGATCCGGGACAGGGAATCAATGTGCAGTACTTC
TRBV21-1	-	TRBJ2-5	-	CASKDYPLETQYF	TGTGCCAGCAAGGACTACCCTTTGGAGACCCAGTACTTC
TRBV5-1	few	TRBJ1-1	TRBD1	CASSPGTGGPWGTEAFF	TGCGCCAGCAGCCCCGGGACAGGGGGCCCTTGGGGCACTGAAGCTTTCTTT
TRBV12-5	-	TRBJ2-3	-	CASGLSPTTADTQYF	TGTGCTAGTGGTTTATCCCCGACAACCGCAGATACGCAGTATTTT
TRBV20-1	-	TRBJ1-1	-	CSASPGNTEAFF	TGCAGTGCTAGTCCTGGGAACACTGAAGCTTTCTTT
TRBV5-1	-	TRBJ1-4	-	CASSLAGSNEKLFF	TGCGCCAGCAGCTTGGCGGGGTCTAATGAAAAACTGTTTTTT
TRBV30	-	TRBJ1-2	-	CAWTHGVLYGYTF	TGTGCCTGGACCCACGGGGTCCTCTATGGCTACACCTTC
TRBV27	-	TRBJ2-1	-	CASSLAGPPYNEQFF	TGTGCCAGCAGTTTAGCGGGGCCGCCCTACAATGAGCAGTTCTTC
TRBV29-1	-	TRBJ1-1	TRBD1	CSVLDRQSTEAFF	TGCAGCGTTCTGGACAGGCAATCCACTGAAGCTTTCTTT
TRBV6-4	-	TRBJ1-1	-	CASGKDSYSEAFF	TGTGCCAGCGGCAAGGACAGTTACTCTGAAGCTTTCTTT
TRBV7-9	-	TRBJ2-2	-	CASSWGPGLGSGTGELFF	TGTGCCAGCAGCTGGGGACCGGGACTGGGATCGGGGACCGGGGAGCTGTTTTTT
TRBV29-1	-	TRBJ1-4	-	CSVREFNEKLFF	TGCAGCGTGCGGGAGTTTAATGAAAAACTGTTTTTT
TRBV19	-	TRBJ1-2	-	CASSRPPQNYGYTF	TGTGCCAGTAGTCGCCCCCCCCAGAACTATGGCTACACCTTC
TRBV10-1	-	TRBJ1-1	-	CASSEVRGNTEAFF	TGCGCCAGCAGTGAAGTCCGAGGGAACACTGAAGCTTTCTTT
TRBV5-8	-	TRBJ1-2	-	CASSLAGTGYGYTF	TGTGCCAGCAGCCTCGCCGGGACGGGCTATGGCTACACCTTC
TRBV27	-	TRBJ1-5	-	CASSAKNNQPQHF	TGTGCCAGCAGCGCAAAAAACAATCAGCCCCAGCATTTT
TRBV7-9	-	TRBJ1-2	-	CASGGGGGYGYTF	TGTGCCAGTGGCGGAGGAGGGGGCTATGGCTACACCTTC
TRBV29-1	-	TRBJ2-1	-	CSVEVPPGFNNEQFF	TGCAGCGTTGAAGTCCCGCCGGGATTTAACAATGAGCAGTTCTTC
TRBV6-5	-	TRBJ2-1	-	CASSLQWYNEQFF	TGTGCCAGCAGTCTGCAGTGGTACAATGAGCAGTTCTTC
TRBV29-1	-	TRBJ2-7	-	CSVGPDSREQYF	TGCAGCGTTGGCCCGGACAGTCGCGAGCAGTACTTC
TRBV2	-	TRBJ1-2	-	CASRPDLGGYTF	TGTGCCAGCAGGCCGGACCTGGGGGGCTACACCTTC
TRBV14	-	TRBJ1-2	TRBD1	CASSQTGGWGYTF	TGTGCCAGCAGCCAGACAGGGGGCTGGGGCTACACCTTC
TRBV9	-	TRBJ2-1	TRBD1	CASSREWDSSYNEQFF	TGTGCCAGCAGCCGTGAATGGGACAGCTCCTACAATGAGCAGTTCTTC
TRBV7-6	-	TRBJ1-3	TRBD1	CASSSGQGGSGNTIYF	TGTGCCAGCAGCTCGGGACAGGGGGGCTCTGGAAACACCATATATTTT
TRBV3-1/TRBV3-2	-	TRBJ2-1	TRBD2	CASSQGLAGGQEQFF	TGTGCCAGCAGCCAAGGGCTAGCGGGGGGGCAGGAGCAGTTCTTC
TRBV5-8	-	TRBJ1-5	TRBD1	CASSGGGWADQPQHF	TGTGCCAGCAGCGGAGGGGGCTGGGCGGATCAGCCCCAGCATTTT
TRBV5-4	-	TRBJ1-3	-	CASSWGVGNTIYF	TGTGCCAGCAGCTGGGGGGTTGGAAACACCATATATTTT
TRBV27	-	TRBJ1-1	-	CASSIQTNTEAFF	TGTGCCAGCAGTATCCAGACGAACACTGAAGCTTTCTTT
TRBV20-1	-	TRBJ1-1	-	CSASTLGYTEAFF	TGCAGTGCTAGTACGCTTGGATACACTGAAGCTTTCTTT
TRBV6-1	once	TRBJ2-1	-	CASSESAGPSYNEQFF	TGTGCCAGCAGTGAGAGTGCAGGGCCCTCCTACAATGAGCAGTTCTTC
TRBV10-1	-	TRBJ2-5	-	CASSEGPQETQYF	TGCGCCAGCTCCGAAGGACCCCAAGAGACCCAGTACTTC
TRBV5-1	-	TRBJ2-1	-	CASSLGTVINRYNEQFF	TGCGCCAGCAGCTTGGGGACAGTTATTAATCGGTACAATGAGCAGTTCTTC
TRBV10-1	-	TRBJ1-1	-	CASSEGRYSAEAFF	TGCGCCAGCAGTGAGGGACGGTATAGTGCTGAAGCTTTCTTT
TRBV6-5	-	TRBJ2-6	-	CASSYSKPGANVLTF	TGTGCCAGCAGTTACTCGAAGCCCGGGGCCAACGTCCTGACTTTC
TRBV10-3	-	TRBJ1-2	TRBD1	CAIGQGGSYGYTF	TGTGCCATCGGACAGGGGGGGAGCTATGGCTACACCTTC
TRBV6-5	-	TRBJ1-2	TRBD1	CASSYSVTGGYGYTF	TGTGCCAGCAGTTACTCGGTTACAGGGGGCTATGGCTACACCTTC
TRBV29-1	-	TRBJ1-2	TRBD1	CSVQTGSTLGGYTF	TGCAGCGTGCAGACAGGGTCCACGCTTGGGGGCTACACCTTC
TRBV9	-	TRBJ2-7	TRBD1	CASSVGGTAYPEQYF	TGTGCCAGCAGCGTAGGGGGGACAGCATATCCCGAGCAGTACTTC
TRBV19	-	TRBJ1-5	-	CASSIDAGDQPQHF	TGTGCCAGTAGTATAGATGCAGGGGATCAGCCCCAGCATTTT